The 27 T cell receptor beta chains below were found in one sample sequenced in a study of blood T cell repertoires in COVID-19 (dated by TCRdb to between 2020 and 2021). Library construction relied on the immunoSEQ multiplex PCR assay. Entries here come from immuneACCESS through TCRdb and include only in-frame sequences with V and J called. Some clones fail to appear in such tables; in the studies checked, an unresolved V gene covers under half of the shortfall, and the cause of the remainder is unknown. In this sample the table shows about 160,000 clones, roughly four fifths of which occur a single time. The ten largest account for approximately 10% of the sample. The sequenced sample consisted of peripheral blood. These receptors all come from a human donor in a cohort sampled during active COVID-19.

Comment on this clone: A read error is possible here, since a much larger clone lies one base away. This chain connects TRBV27 to TRBJ1-2; perhaps TRBD1 as D (5 bases). Germline CDR1 and CDR2: MNHEY and SMNVEV (reference sequence). Trimming took off 5 bases at V and 5 bases at J, with 6 bases between the two ends. The CDR3 length is 11 residues. In nucleotides, the CDR3 is TGTGCCAGCAGTCCAGGGTATGGCTACACCTTC. It encodes CASSPGYGYTF.

V gene TRBV9 combines with J gene TRBJ2-2; the match to TRBD2 covers 13 bases. V was pared by 4 bases and J by 7 bases, with 7 bases of the junction left unmatched. This CDR3 is 16 amino acids long. Germline assignment: CDR1 SGDLS and CDR2 YYNGEE. For the CDR3, the DNA is TGTGCCAGCAGCAGTAGACTAGCGGGAGGAATCGGGGAGCTGTTTTTT. This translates into CASSSRLAGGIGELFF.

Remarks on this clone: This sample also contains other DNA sequences that code for the same CDR3. The J gene is TRBJ2-3, the V gene TRBV6-2 or TRBV6-3; D remains unclear. Germline V lookup: CDR1 MNHEY, CDR2 SVGEGT. V dropped 2 bases and J dropped 1 base, with 7 bases sitting between them. CDR3 size: 14 residues. The CDR3 here is CASSYGRGTDTQYF. For the CDR3, the DNA is TGTGCCAGCAGTTACGGTCGGGGCACAGATACGCAGTATTTT.

CDR3 protein: CASSPSVHDEQYF. In nucleotides, the CDR3 is TGTGCCAGCAGCCCTAGCGTCCACGACGAGCAGTACTTC. V is TRBV9 and J is TRBJ2-7; possibly TRBD2 for D (6 bases). Looked up from germline, CDR1 is SGDLS and CDR2 is YYNGEE. The length of the CDR3 is 13 residues. Trimming took off 4 bases at V and 5 bases at J, with 13 bases between the two ends.

J is TRBJ2-1 and V is TRBV19; TRBD2 matches at 7 bases. Per the germline V gene, CDR1 is LNHDA and CDR2 is SQIVND (reference sequence). V dropped 6 bases and J dropped 7; count of bases not matched to a gene: 12. CDR3 length: 15 residues. The CDR3 is CASRAGTIFPNEQFF. The CDR3 DNA reads as TGTGCCAGTAGAGCCGGGACTATCTTCCCAAATGAGCAGTTCTTC.

The gene calls are TRBV5-1 and TRBJ1-1; 7 bases match TRBD1. V shed 4 bases, J shed 1 base, and the junction held 4 bases outside the gene matches. Germline V gene lookup returns CDR1 SGHRS and CDR2 YFSETQ. This CDR3 contains 14 residues. The CDR3 region is CASSATGTNTEAFF. CDR3 nucleotides: TGCGCCAGCAGCGCGACAGGGACGAACACTGAAGCTTTCTTT.

The rearrangement uses TRBV14 and TRBJ1-1; D not resolved. Germline assignment: CDR1 SGHDN and CDR2 FVKESK. The CDR3 extends over 15 amino acids. Trimming pared 0 bases from V and 10 bases from J, leaving 18 bases between. The CDR3 DNA reads TGTGCCAGCAGCCAAGAGGTATCGCCGGGTGCGAGAGCTTTCTTT. Translating it yields CASSQEVSPGARAFF.

The chain links TRBV29-1 to TRBJ2-1, with D unclear. The V end lost 7 bases, the J end lost 8 bases, and 9 bases lay between the germline ends. The CDR3 spans 10 residues. The V gene's germline CDR1 is SQVTM and CDR2 ANQGSEA. In nucleotides, the CDR3 is TGCAGCGCCCTTGTCCATGAGCAGTTCTTC. Its protein is CSALVHEQFF.

The chain is built from TRBV12-3 or TRBV12-4 and TRBJ2-7; D possibly corresponds to TRBD1 (7 bases). Trimming took off 7 bases at V and 7 bases at J, with 14 bases between the two ends. CDR3 size: 12 residues. The CDR3 sequence: CASTIQGGEQYF. The CDR3 bases are TGTGCCAGCACCATCCAGGGGGGAGAGCAGTACTTC.

The chain carries TRBV7-8 and TRBJ2-7; tentatively, D is TRBD1 (6 bases). Germline lookup yields CDR1 SGHVS and CDR2 FQNEAQ. The CDR3 has 13 amino acids. V was pared by 5 bases and J by 8 bases, with 16 bases between. The CDR3 DNA reads as TGTGCCAGCAGCGTGGCAGGGGAGCGGCAGCAGTACTTC. This sequence encodes CASSVAGERQQYF.

CDR3 sequence (DNA): TGTGCCAGCAGCTCGACGACTAGCGGGAGTGGAGATGAGCAGTTCTTC. The encoded protein is CASSSTTSGSGDEQFF. This chain links TRBV7-9 with TRBJ2-1, with 12 positions matching TRBD2. Germline values: CDR1 SEHNR, CDR2 FQNEAQ (reference sequence). The CDR3 spans 16 residues. With 4 bases clipped from V and 8 bases from J, the junction kept 9 bases outside the gene matches. Variable domain in full (rest from reference TRBV7-9 and TRBJ2-1): DTGVSQNPRHKITKRGQNVTFRCDPISEHNRLYWYRQTLGQGPEFLTYFQNEAQLEKSRLLSDRFSAERPKGSFSTLEIQRTEQGDSAMYLCASSSTTSGSGDEQFFGPGTRLTVL.

V is TRBV7-6 and J is TRBJ2-3; 9 positions match TRBD1. V lost 5 bases and J lost 3; bases outside the gene matches: 9. The CDR3 length is 16 residues. The germline V gene has CDR1 SGHVS and CDR2 FNYEAQ. CDR3 bases: TGTGCCAGCAGCCCGAGGACAGGGGCCGGGACAGATACGCAGTATTTT. It yields the protein CASSPRTGAGTDTQYF.

This chain joins TRBV2 and TRBJ2-3; D unclear. Trimming left V 9 bases short and J 2 bases short, with 12 bases between. This CDR3 comprises 13 residues. Germline lookup yields CDR1 SNHLY and CDR2 FYNNEI. The CDR3 is CASALEITDTQYF. As DNA, the CDR3 is TGTGCCAGTGCACTCGAGATCACAGATACGCAGTATTTT.

The CDR3 coding sequence is TGTGCCAGCAGCCGAGAGAACACCGGGGAGCTGTTTTTT. Translated, it gives CASSRENTGELFF. The chain carries TRBV7-3 and TRBJ2-2; D gene unclear. CDR1 is SGHTA and CDR2 is FQGTGA in the germline V gene. Trimming removed 5 bases from V and 1 base from J, with 5 bases in between. The CDR3 runs 13 residues.

The chain couples TRBV30 to TRBJ1-1; 7 bases fit TRBD1. With V trimmed by 2 bases and J by 10 bases, 10 bases remained unmatched. The CDR3 loop spans 13 amino acids. Germline loops: CDR1 GTSNPN, CDR2 SVGIG (reference sequence). This CDR3 reads CAWSTLGGRGAFF. The CDR3 DNA reads as TGTGCCTGGAGTACCTTAGGGGGCAGGGGAGCTTTCTTT. Using reference TRBV30 and TRBJ1-1 for the parts outside the CDR3, the full variable domain is SQTIHQWPATLVQPVGSPLSLECTVEGTSNPNLYWYRQAAGRGLQLLFYSVGIGQISSEVPQNLSASRPQDRQFILSSKKLLLSDSGFYLCAWSTLGGRGAFFGQGTRLTVV.

The V and J genes are TRBV6-5 and TRBJ1-2; 9 bases match TRBD1. The germline gives CDR1 MNHEY, CDR2 SVGAGI. The CDR3 length is 13 residues. V lost 7 bases, J lost 5 bases, and 5 bases stayed unmatched. The CDR3 is CASTRDREYGYTF. CDR3 bases: TGTGCCAGCACCCGGGACAGGGAGTATGGCTACACCTTC.

This clone was found once. Because the CDR3's place on the DNA is in doubt, the DNA is left out and the CDR3 is given as listed by TCRdb. The rearrangement uses TRBV10-3 and TRBJ1-5. The germline CDR1 and CDR2 sequences are ENHRY and SYGVKD. The CDR3 extends over 14 residues, inclusive of both ends. The CDR3 loop reads CAISEEGGISPSIF.

The chain couples TRBV6-5 to TRBJ2-1; D remains ambiguous. The CDR3 spans 12 residues. Per germline, CDR1 MNHEY and CDR2 SVGAGI. Between the trimmed V and J ends, which lost 5 bases and 5 bases, there was a span of 7 bases. DNA of the CDR3: TGTGCCAGCAGTCTCAGTGACAATGAGCAGTTCTTC. It is translated as CASSLSDNEQFF.

This rearrangement joins TRBV23-1 to TRBJ2-7, with D tentatively TRBD1 (6 bases). TRBV23-1 is an ORF; its function is uncertain. V lost 0 bases and J lost 5, with 14 bases in between. This CDR3 has 15 residues. The CDR3 nucleotides read TGCGCCAGCAGTCAATCTCTAGGGGACACCCACGAGCAGTACTTC. It encodes CASSQSLGDTHEQYF.

The V and J genes are TRBV28 and TRBJ1-5; weak D call: TRBD1 (6 bases). Germline V lookup: CDR1 MDHEN, CDR2 SYDVKM. V was clipped by 5 bases and J by 8 bases, with 22 bases between them. The CDR3 sequence is 16 residues long. The CDR3 nucleotides are TGTGCCAGCAGTCAGGGAGGAGGGGGGGTCCGGGAGCCCCAGCATTTT. It encodes CASSQGGGGVREPQHF.

This rearrangement joins TRBV11-3 to TRBJ1-3, with D tentatively TRBD1 (6 bases). V was cut by 3 bases and J by 0 bases, with 9 bases left in between. The CDR3 runs to 15 residues. Germline V gives CDR1 SGHNT, CDR2 YENEEA. CDR3 protein: CASSLQGSSGNTIYF. CDR3 nucleotides: TGTGCCAGCAGCTTGCAGGGGAGCTCTGGAAACACCATATATTTT.

The table lists this clone with a few counts. Distinct nucleotide sequences in the sample also encode this CDR3. CDR3: CASSRQGAGETQYF. CDR3 coding DNA: TGTGCCAGTAGTAGACAGGGGGCCGGCGAGACCCAGTACTTC. V and J are TRBV19 and TRBJ2-5; TRBD1 agrees at 10 bases. From germline, CDR1 is LNHDA and CDR2 SQIVND (reference sequence). The CDR3 covers 14 residues. The V gene end was trimmed by 4 bases and the J gene end by 5 bases; junction bases not matched to a gene: 4.

The CDR3 here is CASSDYYPDGTYEQYF. The CDR3 DNA is TGTGCCAGCTCCGACTATTATCCGGACGGAACCTACGAGCAGTACTTC. This sequence joins TRBV2 and TRBJ2-7, with D possibly TRBD2 on 5 matching bases. Trimming cost V 8 bases and J 2 bases, with 22 bases left between them. CDR1 is SNHLY, CDR2 FYNNEI, per germline. The CDR3 runs 16 residues.

The V and J genes are TRBV7-2 and TRBJ2-1; 10 bases are a match to TRBD2. Germline CDR1 reads SGHTA; CDR2 reads FQGNSA. CDR3 size: 17 residues. The trim removed 3 bases at V and 2 bases at J, leaving 7 bases unmatched. The DNA for the CDR3 is TGTGCCAGCAGCTTGTCAGCGGGGGGGATCACCTACAATGAGCAGTTCTTC. It yields the protein CASSLSAGGITYNEQFF.

The chain combines TRBV27 with TRBJ1-2; 8 nucleotides agree with TRBD1. This CDR3 is built from 13 residues. V dropped 3 bases and J dropped 7; count of bases not matched to a gene: 4. Germline V lookup: CDR1 MNHEY, CDR2 SMNVEV (reference sequence). CDR3 amino acids: CASSFQGAGGYTF. The CDR3 DNA reads as TGTGCCAGCAGTTTCCAGGGGGCGGGTGGCTACACCTTC.

This clone was counted once. The chain's CDR3 is CAISDQTGLGLLFF. The CDR3 nucleotides read TGTGCCATCAGTGACCAGACGGGACTAGGGCTGCTGTTTTTT. The chain employs TRBV10-3 and TRBJ2-2; 8 positions agree with TRBD2. Per germline, CDR1 ENHRY and CDR2 SYGVKD. With 3 bases clipped from V and 13 bases from J, the junction kept 10 bases outside the gene matches. CDR3 length: 14 amino acids.

This chain joins TRBV5-6 and TRBJ2-1, with D possibly being TRBD1 (6 bases). CDR1 and CDR2 (germline): SGHDT, YYEEEE. CDR3 length equals 15 residues. The V end lost 1 base, the J end lost 3 bases, and 11 bases lay between the germline ends. CDR3 DNA: TGTGCCAGCAGCTTGACCACAGGGAACTACAATGAGCAGTTCTTC. It encodes CASSLTTGNYNEQFF.